This T cell receptor (beta chain) came from a study of shared clonotypes between healthy human individuals. Study-level results: Among donors, clonotype sharing was expected to be affected by sequencing depth.

With 8 bases removed from V and 2 bases from J, the gap between germline ends came to 18 bases. There are 14 residues in the CDR3. Germline CDR1 and CDR2: GTSNPN and SVGIG (reference sequence). Comments on this clone: The target antigen is unknown.

The CD4+ fraction was divided into a CD45RA+ naive subset and a CD45RA-negative memory subset. The test was conducted at deep level. DNA at about 200 ng, tens of thousands of T cell genomes, went into sorted-subset replicate PCRs. Repertoires were generated with immunoSEQ multiplex PCR, while TCRdb's copy carries only in-frame clones and drops some. The sample gives roughly 2.6 million clones, around nine tenths of which show up once; around 0.14% is in the top ten. V and J are TRBV30 and TRBJ1-2; no clear D gene. The clonotype comes from a man between 18 and 29 years old in good health. Material for sequencing was naive CD4+ T cells sorted from blood. The subset is: CD45RA+ positively selected. The CDR3 reads CAALMAVENYGYTF. The CDR3 nucleotides read TGTGCCGCCTTAATGGCAGTTGAAAACTATGGCTACACCTTC.